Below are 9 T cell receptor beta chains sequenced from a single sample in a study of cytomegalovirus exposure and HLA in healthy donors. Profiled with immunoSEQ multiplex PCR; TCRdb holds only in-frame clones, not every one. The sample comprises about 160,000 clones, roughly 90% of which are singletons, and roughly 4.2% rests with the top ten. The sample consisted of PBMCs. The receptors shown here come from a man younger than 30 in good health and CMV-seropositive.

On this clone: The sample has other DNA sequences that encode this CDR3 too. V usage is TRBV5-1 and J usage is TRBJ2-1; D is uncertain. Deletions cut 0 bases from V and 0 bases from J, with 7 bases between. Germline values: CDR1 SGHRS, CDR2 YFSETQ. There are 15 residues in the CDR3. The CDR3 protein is CASSLAASSYNEQFF. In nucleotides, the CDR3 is TGCGCCAGCAGCTTGGCCGCCAGCTCCTACAATGAGCAGTTCTTC.

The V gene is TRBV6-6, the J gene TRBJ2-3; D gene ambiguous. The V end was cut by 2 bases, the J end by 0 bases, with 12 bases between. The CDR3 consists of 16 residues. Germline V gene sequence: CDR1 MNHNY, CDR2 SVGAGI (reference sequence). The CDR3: CASSYGSQVSTDTQYF. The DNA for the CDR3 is TGTGCCAGCAGTTACGGGTCCCAGGTCAGCACAGATACGCAGTATTTT.

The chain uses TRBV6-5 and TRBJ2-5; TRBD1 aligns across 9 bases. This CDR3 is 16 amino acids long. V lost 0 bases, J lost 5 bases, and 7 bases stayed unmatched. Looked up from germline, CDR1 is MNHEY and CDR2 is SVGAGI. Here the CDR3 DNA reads TGTGCCAGCAGTTACTCGGGAGGCGGGACAGGGGAGACCCAGTACTTC. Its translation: CASSYSGGGTGETQYF.

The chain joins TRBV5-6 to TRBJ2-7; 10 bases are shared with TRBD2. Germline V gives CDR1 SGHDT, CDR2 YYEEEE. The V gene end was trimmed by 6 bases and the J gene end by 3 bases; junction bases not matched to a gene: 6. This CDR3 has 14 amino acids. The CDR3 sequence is CASMLAGEVYEQYF. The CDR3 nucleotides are TGTGCCAGCATGCTAGCGGGAGAGGTCTACGAGCAGTACTTC.

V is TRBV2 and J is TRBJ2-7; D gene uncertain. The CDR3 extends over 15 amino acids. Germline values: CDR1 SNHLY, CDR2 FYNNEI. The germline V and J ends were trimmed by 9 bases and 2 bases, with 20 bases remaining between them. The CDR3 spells CASEVKVAWTYEQYF. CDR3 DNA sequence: TGTGCCAGTGAAGTTAAGGTAGCCTGGACCTACGAGCAGTACTTC.

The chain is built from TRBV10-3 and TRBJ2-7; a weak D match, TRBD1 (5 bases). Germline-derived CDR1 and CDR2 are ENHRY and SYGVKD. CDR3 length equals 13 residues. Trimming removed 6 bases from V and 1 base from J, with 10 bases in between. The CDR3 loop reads CAIRLDSSYEQYF. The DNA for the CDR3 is TGTGCCATCAGATTAGACAGTTCCTACGAGCAGTACTTC.

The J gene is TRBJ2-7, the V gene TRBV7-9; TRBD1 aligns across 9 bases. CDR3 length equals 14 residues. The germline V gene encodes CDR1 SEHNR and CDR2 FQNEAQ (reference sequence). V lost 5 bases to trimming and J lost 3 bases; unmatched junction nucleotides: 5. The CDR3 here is CASSLRQGVYEQYF. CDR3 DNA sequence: TGTGCCAGCAGCCTACGACAGGGGGTCTACGAGCAGTACTTC. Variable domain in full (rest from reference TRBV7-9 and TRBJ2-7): DTGVSQNPRHKITKRGQNVTFRCDPISEHNRLYWYRQTLGQGPEFLTYFQNEAQLEKSRLLSDRFSAERPKGSFSTLEIQRTEQGDSAMYLCASSLRQGVYEQYFGPGTRLTVT.

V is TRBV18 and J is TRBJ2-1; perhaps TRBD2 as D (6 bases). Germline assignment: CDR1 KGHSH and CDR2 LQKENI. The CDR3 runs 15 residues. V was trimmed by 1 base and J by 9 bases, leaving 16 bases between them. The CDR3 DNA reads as TGTGCCAGCTCACCACTGACGGGAGAGTGGAGTGAGCAGTTCTTC. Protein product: CASSPLTGEWSEQFF.

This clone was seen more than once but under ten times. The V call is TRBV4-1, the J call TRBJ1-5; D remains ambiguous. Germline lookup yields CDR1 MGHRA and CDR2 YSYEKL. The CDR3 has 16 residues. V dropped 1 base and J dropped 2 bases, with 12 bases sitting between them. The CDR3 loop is CASSQAGYGGNQPQHF. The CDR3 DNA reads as TGCGCCAGCAGCCAAGCGGGATACGGGGGCAATCAGCCCCAGCATTTT.